This paragraph reports one T cell receptor beta chain. Its target is not known. Most PBMC samples had roughly 0.45 ug input DNA in six replicates. Method: immunoSEQ multiplex PCR; TCRdb's copy keeps in-frame clones and lacks some. The sample holds 65,000 to 70,000 clones, roughly nine tenths seen once. The data are from a study of neoadjuvant anti-PD-1 for oral cavity cancer. As for the study in general: Patients without progression got a fourth dose around day 43.

The CDR3 runs to 16 residues. Losses at the gene ends were 3 bases for V and 4 bases for J; bases not matched to a gene: 2. From germline, CDR1 is KGHSH and CDR2 LQKENI. Study-wide findings and caveats: Treg/Th17 ratio rose with pretreatment blood and fell with post-treatment tumor TCRbeta clonality.

Time point here: after neoadjuvant nivolumab, at surgical resection. The patients had HPV-negative, locally advanced oral cavity squamous cell carcinoma. This clonotype was sampled from a person aged 40 to 85 with oral cavity squamous cell carcinoma. The source material was PBMCs, sampled after nivolumab (anti-PD-1) treatment. This sequence joins TRBV18 and TRBJ2-3; TRBD2 aligns across 15 bases. This chain's CDR3 is CASSPGLAGGSDTQYF. For the CDR3, the DNA is TGTGCCAGCTCACCGGGACTAGCGGGAGGCTCAGATACGCAGTATTTT.